The 15 T cell receptor beta chains listed next were all sequenced from one sample in a study of T-cell reconstitution after alpha-beta-depleted transplantation in children. Preparation of the TCRbeta library used unique molecular identifiers. Via MiXCR, TCRdb re-called the PCR reads, giving one row per CDR3 protein. In the table there are 180,000 or so distinct CDR3 sequences, approximately 6% of which are singletons. The specimen was PBMCs, collected before TCRalphabeta/CD19-depleted stem cell transplant. These receptors all come from a girl under two years old with combined immunodeficiency, due to receive a stem cell transplant.

At least ten counts were recorded for this clonotype. The genes are TRBV7-7 and TRBJ2-5; 9 bases are shared with TRBD2. Germline-derived CDR1 and CDR2 are SSHAT and FNYEAQ (reference sequence). The length of the CDR3 is 16 residues. V gave up 0 bases and J gave up 5 bases; unmatched junction bases: 7. In DNA form, the CDR3 reads TGTGCCAGCAGCTTAGCCCCGGGACTAGCAGGGGAGACCCAGTACTTC. Its translation: CASSLAPGLAGETQYF.

Many counts were recorded for this clonotype. J is TRBJ2-3 and V is TRBV14; D may be TRBD1 (5 bases). The length of the CDR3 is 15 residues. The V gene lost 0 bases and the J gene lost 4 bases, with 11 bases spanning the gap. CDR1 is SGHDN and CDR2 is FVKESK in the germline V gene. DNA of the CDR3: TGTGCCAGCAGCCAAGAACCAGGGTGGCCAGATACGCAGTATTTT. This sequence encodes CASSQEPGWPDTQYF.

The table lists this clonotype with many counts. The V and J genes are TRBV28 and TRBJ2-1; D unclear. Trimming removed 3 bases at V and 4 bases at J, with 13 bases between. This CDR3 spans 15 amino acids. The germline gives CDR1 MDHEN, CDR2 SYDVKM. The CDR3 protein is CASSFPDRIYNEQFF. The CDR3 DNA reads TGTGCCAGCAGTTTCCCGGACCGAATTTACAATGAGCAGTTCTTC.

The table lists this clonotype with many counts. The rearrangement joins TRBV6-6 to TRBJ1-1; the D is unclear. Germline V gene sequence: CDR1 MNHNY, CDR2 SVGAGI (reference sequence). The V end was cut by 2 bases, the J end by 5 bases, with 0 bases between. The CDR3 runs 10 residues. The CDR3 protein is CASSYTEAFF. The CDR3 nucleotides are TGTGCCAGCAGTTACACTGAAGCTTTCTTT.

This clonotype was picked up many times. V is TRBV12-3 or TRBV12-4 and J is TRBJ2-2; D unresolved. This CDR3 comprises 9 residues. V shed 8 bases and J shed 10 bases, with 5 bases lying between them. CDR3 sequence reads: CASGLELFF. CDR3 coding DNA: TGTGCCAGCGGATTGGAGCTGTTTTTT.

This clonotype was detected ten times or more. The rearrangement links TRBV2 to TRBJ2-7, with D unresolved. Germline-derived CDR1 and CDR2 are SNHLY and FYNNEI. The ends were cut back, 7 bases at V and 3 bases at J, with 13 bases in the middle. The length of the CDR3 is 13 residues. CDR3 residues: CASTRMMRYEQYF. DNA for the CDR3: TGTGCCAGCACCCGGATGATGCGCTACGAGCAGTACTTC.

This clonotype was recorded at least ten times. The CDR3 DNA sequence: TGCAGTGCTCCCCTGTTGATAAACACCGGGGAGCTGTTTTTT. It yields the protein CSAPLLINTGELFF. The chain couples TRBV20-1 to TRBJ2-2; no reliable D call. The germline V and J ends were trimmed by 5 bases and 2 bases, with 12 bases remaining between them. Germline lookup yields CDR1 DFQATT and CDR2 SNEGSKA (reference sequence). The CDR3 runs 14 residues.

In its sample, this clonotype was seen many times. This chain uses TRBV4-2 with TRBJ2-2; 10 nucleotides match TRBD2. The CDR3 totals 18 residues. V shed 4 bases and J 3 bases; nucleotides not matched to a gene: 11. Germline CDR1 reads LGHNA; CDR2 reads YNFKEQ. As DNA, the CDR3 is TGTGCCAGCAGCCCACCCCTACTAGCGGGGTCCCACACCGGGGAGCTGTTTTTT. Translated, it gives CASSPPLLAGSHTGELFF.

This clonotype was recorded at least ten times. The chain employs TRBV7-6 and TRBJ2-7; 9 nucleotides agree with TRBD1. Germline V CDR1 and CDR2: SGHVS, FNYEAQ. V trimming: 0 bases; J trimming: 5 bases; junction bases outside the gene matches: 5. The CDR3 has 15 amino acids. Written as DNA, the CDR3 is TGTGCCAGCAGCTTAGCCGGGACAGGGTTCAACGAGCAGTACTTC. Encoded protein: CASSLAGTGFNEQYF.

This clonotype occurred many times. This chain uses TRBV10-3 with TRBJ1-2; D may be TRBD1 (5 bases). From germline, CDR1 is ENHRY and CDR2 SYGVKD. The ends were cut back, 1 base at V and 4 bases at J, with 13 bases in the middle. The CDR3 is 15 residues long. DNA for the CDR3: TGTGCCATCAGTGAGTGGGCAGGGTCAGGCTATGGCTACACCTTC. Translating it yields CAISEWAGSGYGYTF.

This clonotype was found many times. This chain links TRBV9 with TRBJ1-1; possibly TRBD1 for D (6 bases). The germline CDR1 and CDR2 sequences are SGDLS and YYNGEE. The CDR3 runs to 14 residues. V lost 0 bases, J lost 0 bases, and 6 bases lay in between. This chain's CDR3 is CASSVEGVNTEAFF. CDR3 coding DNA: TGTGCCAGCAGCGTAGAGGGGGTGAACACTGAAGCTTTCTTT.

This clonotype occurred many times. This rearrangement joins TRBV5-6 to TRBJ2-1; TRBD2 aligns across 10 bases. The CDR3 is 15 amino acids. V dropped 2 bases and J dropped 6; count of bases not matched to a gene: 5. In germline, CDR1 is SGHDT, CDR2 YYEEEE. The CDR3 loop is CASSLGAGGPNEQFF. CDR3 in DNA: TGTGCCAGCAGCTTAGGAGCGGGGGGGCCCAATGAGCAGTTCTTC.

The chain carries TRBV25-1 and TRBJ2-6, with D possibly matching TRBD2 (5 bases). The length of the CDR3 is 14 residues. The V and J ends lost 7 bases and 4 bases respectively, with 11 bases between them. Germline V gene data show CDR1 as MGHDK and CDR2 as SYGVNS. The CDR3 reads CASNRAGGANVLTF. The CDR3 bases are TGTGCCAGCAACCGGGCGGGCGGGGCCAACGTCCTGACTTTC.

This clonotype was picked up many times. V usage is TRBV28 and J usage is TRBJ2-5; D tentatively reads TRBD1 or TRBD2 (5 bases each). The V gene's germline CDR1 is MDHEN and CDR2 SYDVKM. The CDR3 sequence is 17 residues long. Trimming pared 2 bases from V and 5 bases from J, leaving 21 bases between. The CDR3 loop is CASSLTPRDPRWETQYF. DNA of the CDR3: TGTGCCAGCAGTTTAACCCCCCGGGACCCGAGATGGGAGACCCAGTACTTC. The full variable domain, rest sourced from reference TRBV28 and TRBJ2-5, is DVKVTQSSRYLVKRTGEKVFLECVQDMDHENMFWYRQDPGLGLRLIYFSYDVKMKEKGDIPEGYSVSREKKERFSLILESASTNQTSMYLCASSLTPRDPRWETQYFGPGTRLLVL.

J is TRBJ2-2 and V is TRBV4-3; TRBD1 aligns across 10 bases. Germline values: CDR1 LGHNA, CDR2 YSLEER. V lost 4 bases to trimming and J lost 4 bases; unmatched junction nucleotides: 3. The CDR3 totals 15 residues. CDR3 sequence reads: CASSRGTGATGELFF. CDR3 nucleotide sequence: TGCGCCAGCAGCCGGGGGACAGGGGCCACCGGGGAGCTGTTTTTT.